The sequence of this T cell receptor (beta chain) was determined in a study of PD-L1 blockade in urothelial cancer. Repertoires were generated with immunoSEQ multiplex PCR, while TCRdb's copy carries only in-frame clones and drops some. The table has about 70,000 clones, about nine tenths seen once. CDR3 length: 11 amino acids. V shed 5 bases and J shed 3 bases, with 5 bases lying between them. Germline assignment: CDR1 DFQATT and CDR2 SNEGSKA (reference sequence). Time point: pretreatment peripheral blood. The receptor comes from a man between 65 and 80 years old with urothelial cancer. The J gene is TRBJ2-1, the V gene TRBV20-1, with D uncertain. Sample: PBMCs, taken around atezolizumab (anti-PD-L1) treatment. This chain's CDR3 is CSAARYNEQFF. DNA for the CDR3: TGCAGTGCTGCGCGCTACAATGAGCAGTTCTTC.